Listed below are T cell receptor beta chains from one sample, sequenced in a study of metastatic and nonmetastatic thyroid tumors. Through MiXCR, TCRdb re-clonotyped the PCR reads. The sample lists some 90,000 clones, approximately 9% seen once, with 8.8% in the top ten. The sequencing input was blood. The source of these receptors is a female donor with papillary thyroid cancer or a benign thyroid nodule (not recorded which). Some clones in this sample may be carry-over from other donors' samples. CDR3s leave out the opening cysteine and the closing phenylalanine or tryptophan.

j_call	v_call	cdr3_aa
TRBJ2-7	TRBV29-1	SASVQGHEQY
TRBJ2-7	TRBV10-1	ASSPTGQGIHEQY
TRBJ1-6	TRBV6-4	ASSGGVERYNSPLH
TRBJ2-3	TRBV5-1	ASSPGTVGDTQY
TRBJ1-4	TRBV7-2	ASSLRTGALF
TRBJ2-7	TRBV7-9	ASSLVSPRTEQY
TRBJ1-2	TRBV12-3/TRBV12-4	ASSLGRTGDT
TRBJ2-3	TRBV4-2	ASSPTWRGGNSLTHTQY
TRBJ2-5	TRBV9	ASSPRQGAGTQY
TRBJ2-5	TRBV5-6	ASSSPERLRQETQY
TRBJ2-6	TRBV29-1	SVKQGGAWANVLT
TRBJ2-2	TRBV15	ATSREPNTGELF
TRBJ2-5	TRBV7-9	ASSPDWKGQETQY
TRBJ1-5	TRBV28	ASSSTGRQPQH
TRBJ2-2	TRBV6-1	ASTREGGANTGELF
TRBJ2-6	TRBV19	ASREDSLSGANVLT
TRBJ2-2	TRBV11-1	AIPCKGSSNTGELF
TRBJ1-1	TRBV7-9	ASSLRGEAF
TRBJ1-2	TRBV7-2	ASSLTGWDGYT
TRBJ2-1	TRBV12-3/TRBV12-4	ASGKGGSSSYNEQF
TRBJ2-5	TRBV24-1	ATSERPGTGFGETQY
TRBJ2-5	TRBV7-3	ASSLSTSGLIY
TRBJ2-7	TRBV7-2	ASSQPGQIYEQY
TRBJ1-2	TRBV27	ASSFRLSGYGYT
TRBJ2-7	TRBV6-1	ASISGTGGRIEQY
TRBJ2-7	TRBV5-1	ASSLQGIAYEQY
TRBJ2-3	TRBV7-3	ASSDPGHPSTDTQY
TRBJ2-7	TRBV20-1	SARGPGQTSYEQY
TRBJ2-5	TRBV6-1	ASSSARVTKETQY
TRBJ1-1	TRBV6-4	ASSPGATTEAF